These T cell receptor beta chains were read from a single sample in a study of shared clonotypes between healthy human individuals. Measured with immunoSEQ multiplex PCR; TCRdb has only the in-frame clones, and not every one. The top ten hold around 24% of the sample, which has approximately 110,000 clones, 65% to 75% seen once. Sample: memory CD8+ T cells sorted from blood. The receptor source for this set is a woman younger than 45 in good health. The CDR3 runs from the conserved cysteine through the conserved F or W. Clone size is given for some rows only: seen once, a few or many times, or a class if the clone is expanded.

CASSEGEGGQPQHF,TRBV6-1,14,TRBJ1-5,-
CASSFDIRVSGPWGTQYF,TRBV28,18,TRBJ2-5,-
CASSPGDGGLKTQYF,TRBV7-9,15,TRBJ2-5,-
CASSDPGTSGSSYEQYF,TRBV25-1,17,TRBJ2-7,-
CASSTDRGGVTEAFF,TRBV11-1,15,TRBJ1-1,-
CASSQAGTSGSFEQYF,TRBV4-1,16,TRBJ2-5,-
CASSLVRAASGLNIQYF,TRBV11-2,17,TRBJ2-4,once
CASKDRGSNQPQHF,TRBV2,14,TRBJ1-5,-
CASSFSRRGPNVNTEAFF,TRBV28,18,TRBJ1-1,-
CASSLSESSGANVLTF,TRBV28,16,TRBJ2-6,-
CASSDLTLGDQPQHF,TRBV19,15,TRBJ1-5,-
CASTPGLAHVETQYF,TRBV7-1,15,TRBJ2-5,-
CASSSGIGSSYNEQFF,TRBV7-9,16,TRBJ2-1,-
CASSPLDRESEKLFF,TRBV7-8,15,TRBJ1-4,-
CASSSGTGAREQYF,TRBV11-2,14,TRBJ2-5,-
CASRLRQGASSYNEQFF,TRBV5-1,17,TRBJ2-1,-
CASSSRDRRGNQPQHF,TRBV28,16,TRBJ1-5,-
CASSYSRGNRDTQYF,TRBV6-4,15,TRBJ2-3,few
CASSQGPGVTEAFF,TRBV4-1,14,TRBJ1-1,-
CASRIGTGGDEQYF,TRBV10-1,14,TRBJ2-7,-